The rows below give T cell receptor beta chains drawn from one sample of a study of T-cell memory formation after mild COVID-19. TCRdb re-derived calls from the 5' RACE reads in MiXCR, one entry per CDR3 protein. The sample includes around 83,000 distinct CDR3 sequences, around 27% seen only once; the top ten take over 40%. Material for sequencing was PBMCs or a T cell subset sorted from them (not recorded which). The receptor source for this set is a young man who had mild COVID-19 (a few samples of this study predate the infection). Cell type and time point are not known. The CDR3 runs from the conserved cysteine through the conserved F or W. The D gene is left open where the match is weak. Clone size is shown for a subset of rows, as once, few, many or a class of expanded clone.

V gene	J gene	D gene	clone size	CDR3 DNA	CDR3 protein
TRBV4-1	TRBJ1-2	-	-	TGCGCCAGCAGCCAGACAGACTCAAACTATGGCTACACCTTC	CASSQTDSNYGYTF
TRBV7-2	TRBJ2-1	-	-	TGTGCCAGCAGCTTCCCGGCTGAGCAGTTCTTC	CASSFPAEQFF
TRBV7-9	TRBJ1-1	TRBD1	-	TGTGCCAGCAGCCCCCCGGAGGGACAGTTCCTCATGAACACTGAAGCTTTCTTT	CASSPPEGQFLMNTEAFF
TRBV7-2	TRBJ1-2	TRBD1	-	TGTGCCAGCAGCGCCCCGACAGGGTACGACTATGGCTACACCTTC	CASSAPTGYDYGYTF
TRBV6-2/TRBV6-3	TRBJ2-7	-	few	TGTGCCAGCAGTTACCGCGGGGATGTCTACGAGCAGTACTTC	CASSYRGDVYEQYF
TRBV24-1	TRBJ1-2	-	once	TGTGCCACCAGTGATAGCCGAGGACAAGCCTATGGCTACACCTTC	CATSDSRGQAYGYTF
TRBV9	TRBJ2-2	-	-	TGTGCCAGCAGCGCTCAGGGATTGGGCGGGGAGCTGTTTTTT	CASSAQGLGGELFF
TRBV7-9	TRBJ1-2	-	-	TGTGCCAGCAGCTTAGGTGGGGATCTGTACACCTTC	CASSLGGDLYTF
TRBV5-4	TRBJ2-1	TRBD2	-	TGTGCCAGCAGCTCGCCCCTGGGACTAGCGAGCAATGAGCAGTTCTTC	CASSSPLGLASNEQFF
TRBV9	TRBJ1-2	-	-	TGTGCCAGCAGCGTAGGGGGGGGCACCTATGGCTACACCTTC	CASSVGGGTYGYTF
TRBV4-1	TRBJ1-1	-	few	TGCGCCAGCAGCCCGCACACGAAAACTGAAGCTTTCTTT	CASSPHTKTEAFF
TRBV20-1	TRBJ1-1	-	-	TGCAGTGTTCTCCAGGGGAACACTGAAGCTTTCTTT	CSVLQGNTEAFF
TRBV7-9	TRBJ2-3	TRBD1	few	TGTGCCAGCAGCTTTGGGACAGGGGGCACAGATACGCAGTATTTT	CASSFGTGGTDTQYF
TRBV3-1	TRBJ2-7	-	few	TGTGCCAGCAGCCCCACAAGGACAAATTCCGAGCAGTACTTC	CASSPTRTNSEQYF
TRBV13	TRBJ2-5	TRBD1	few	TGTGCCAGCAGCTCAACCGGGACAGGAGAGACCCAGTACTTC	CASSSTGTGETQYF